Following are 26 T cell receptor beta chains from one sample sequenced in a study of OX40 agonist ivuxolimab in advanced cancers. Sequenced by immunoSEQ multiplex PCR; TCRdb stores in-frame clones only, minus some. The data hold about 81,000 clones, with about 93% observed a single time. Source: CD4+ or CD8+ T cells sorted from blood, taken in a trial of the OX40 agonist ivuxolimab. These receptors originate from an adult with an advanced solid tumor such as melanoma, head and neck, liver or kidney cancer.

The chain uses TRBV29-1 and TRBJ2-7; 10 nucleotides align to TRBD1. CDR3 length: 17 residues. Germline CDR1 reads SQVTM; CDR2 reads ANQGSEA. Trimming took 3 bases from V and 1 from J; bases not matched to a gene: 12. The CDR3 is CSVDGTGVSDGSYEQYF. CDR3 nucleotide sequence: TGCAGCGTTGATGGGACAGGGGTCTCGGACGGGTCCTACGAGCAGTACTTC.

The V gene is TRBV19, the J gene TRBJ2-7; maybe TRBD2 (5 bases). Germline CDR1 LNHDA, CDR2 SQIVND (reference sequence). The CDR3 is 14 amino acids. V was cut by 3 bases and J by 6 bases, with 15 bases left in between. CDR3 residues: CASSISGSHVEQYF. DNA for the CDR3: TGTGCCAGTAGTATTTCGGGGAGCCACGTCGAGCAGTACTTC.

In the case of this clone: In the same sample, other DNA sequences code for this CDR3. The chain combines TRBV27 with TRBJ2-7; TRBD2 is a possible D gene (6 bases). The CDR3 is 14 residues long. The germline gives CDR1 MNHEY, CDR2 SMNVEV (reference sequence). V dropped 5 bases and J dropped 3 bases, with 14 bases sitting between them. CDR3 sequence: CASSPPGLSYEQYF. Written as DNA, the CDR3 is TGTGCCAGCAGTCCACCGGGACTGAGCTACGAGCAGTACTTC.

The chain joins TRBV4-1 to TRBJ1-2; the match to TRBD1 covers 8 bases. Per germline, CDR1 MGHRA and CDR2 YSYEKL. There are 16 residues in the CDR3. The J segment lost 4 bases and the V segment lost 1 base, leaving 8 bases of the junction unmatched. CDR3 region: CASSQAEDRESYGYTF. The CDR3 DNA is TGCGCCAGCAGCCAAGCCGAGGACAGGGAGAGCTATGGCTACACCTTC.

The chain joins TRBV5-6 to TRBJ2-1; 8 positions agree with TRBD2. J lost 5 bases, V lost 4 bases, and 11 bases had no gene match. Germline lookup yields CDR1 SGHDT and CDR2 YYEEEE. CDR3 length: 16 residues. Written as DNA, the CDR3 is TGTGCCAGCAGCCCCACCCCGGGAGGGCCCCACAATGAGCAGTTCTTC. Translation: CASSPTPGGPHNEQFF.

The rearrangement uses TRBV10-3 and TRBJ2-7; D not resolved. In germline, CDR1 is ENHRY, CDR2 SYGVKD. Trimming removed 4 bases from V and 4 bases from J, with 14 bases in between. This CDR3 is built from 14 residues. CDR3 in DNA: TGTGCCATCAGTGTCGGATTACCGAATTACGAGCAGTACTTC. This gives the protein CAISVGLPNYEQYF.

V usage is TRBV27 and J usage is TRBJ1-1; 7 bases map to TRBD1. The germline V gene encodes CDR1 MNHEY and CDR2 SMNVEV (reference sequence). Trimming took 1 base from V and 5 from J; bases not matched to a gene: 10. CDR3 length equals 16 residues. This CDR3 is CASSLLITRGITEAFF. CDR3 in DNA: TGTGCCAGCAGTTTATTGATTACCAGGGGGATTACTGAAGCTTTCTTT.

This chain connects TRBV5-6 to TRBJ2-7; D remains unclear. CDR1 and CDR2 from the germline V gene are SGHDT and YYEEEE. There are 12 residues in the CDR3. Trimming removed 1 base at V and 4 bases at J, with 6 bases between. CDR3 sequence (DNA): TGTGCCAGCAGCTTGATGGGATACGAGCAGTACTTC. Translating gives CASSLMGYEQYF.

This clone was seen just once. V gene TRBV4-3 combines with J gene TRBJ1-2; 8 bases are a match to TRBD1. The length of the CDR3 is 15 residues. The germline CDR1 and CDR2 sequences are LGHNA and YSLEER. With 0 bases clipped from V and 5 bases from J, the junction kept 5 bases outside the gene matches. The CDR3 reads CASSQDSGQGYGYTF. Here the CDR3 DNA reads TGCGCCAGCAGCCAAGATAGCGGACAGGGATATGGCTACACCTTC.

V gene TRBV5-6 combines with J gene TRBJ1-2; D is ambiguous. Trimming removed 4 bases from V and 1 base from J, with 17 bases in between. Germline loops: CDR1 SGHDT, CDR2 YYEEEE. The CDR3 spans 16 residues. CDR3 loop: CASSPSREEVNYGYTF. CDR3 nucleotide sequence: TGTGCCAGCAGCCCCAGTCGGGAGGAGGTTAACTATGGCTACACCTTC.

J is TRBJ2-7 and V is TRBV4-2; unclear D gene. The CDR3 runs 15 residues. The germline V gene has CDR1 LGHNA and CDR2 YNFKEQ. Trimming left V 0 bases short and J 0 bases short, with 9 bases between. CDR3 bases: TGTGCCAGCAGCCAAGATTCTCCTGCCTCCTACGAGCAGTACTTC. Amino acid sequence: CASSQDSPASYEQYF.

The gene calls are TRBV4-1 and TRBJ2-7, with D uncertain. The germline V and J ends were trimmed by 0 bases and 7 bases, with 16 bases remaining between them. The germline V gene has CDR1 MGHRA and CDR2 YSYEKL. The CDR3 consists of 15 residues. In DNA, the CDR3 is TGCGCCAGCAGCCAAGAATCAAAAGGTCTACGGGAGCAGTACTTC. Translation: CASSQESKGLREQYF.

The chain carries TRBV27 and TRBJ2-7; 7 bases line up with TRBD2. The CDR3 contains 16 residues. Germline trimming cut 4 bases from V and 5 bases from J; bases unmatched to any gene: 14. Germline CDR1 MNHEY, CDR2 SMNVEV (reference sequence). The CDR3 spells CASSWGLGEGPHEQYF. CDR3 DNA: TGTGCCAGCAGTTGGGGCTTGGGGGAGGGCCCTCACGAGCAGTACTTC.

The gene calls are TRBV19 and TRBJ2-5; 8 bases fit TRBD1. The CDR3 totals 15 residues. Germline V gene lookup returns CDR1 LNHDA and CDR2 SQIVND (reference sequence). V dropped 3 bases and J dropped 2; count of bases not matched to a gene: 5. The CDR3 spells CASSIATGDQETQYF. The CDR3 region has the DNA TGTGCCAGTAGTATTGCGACAGGGGATCAAGAGACCCAGTACTTC.

As DNA, the CDR3 is TGTGCCAGTGGGACGCTTCCTGGGGCCAACGTCCTGACTTTC. Translation: CASGTLPGANVLTF. The chain couples TRBV9 to TRBJ2-6, with D tentatively TRBD1 or TRBD2 (5 bases each). The CDR3 extends over 14 amino acids. The germline V gene encodes CDR1 SGDLS and CDR2 YYNGEE. V dropped 8 bases and J dropped 2 bases, with 11 bases sitting between them.

CDR3 region: CASSPGLTHGAYEQYF. The CDR3 region has the DNA TGTGCCAGCTCACCAGGACTCACACACGGGGCCTACGAGCAGTACTTC. The rearrangement uses TRBV18 and TRBJ2-7; D is perhaps TRBD2 (5 bases). This CDR3 spans 16 amino acids. Germline CDR1 is KGHSH and CDR2 is LQKENI. Trimming took 2 bases from V and 2 from J, leaving 16 bases between them.

The chain links TRBV5-1 to TRBJ1-1; D is perhaps TRBD1 (5 bases). Germline lookup yields CDR1 SGHRS and CDR2 YFSETQ. The V end was cut by 7 bases, the J end by 5 bases, with 15 bases between. This CDR3 has 13 residues. CDR3 coding DNA: TGCGCCAGCGCATCCGGGGCTAGGACTGAAGCTTTCTTT. It translates to CASASGARTEAFF.

The V and J genes are TRBV21-1 and TRBJ2-1; TRBD2 was called by the table and not checked on the DNA. TRBV21-1 is termed a pseudogene. This CDR3 is 18 amino acids long. The CDR3 bases are TGTGCCAGCAATCTATTGGCTAGCGGGGGCCACTGGTACAATGAGCAGTTCTTC. Translation: CASNLLASGGHWYNEQFF.

This chain joins TRBV10-1 and TRBJ2-3; 12 bases are shared with TRBD2. The CDR3 runs 16 residues. Germline V gene data show CDR1 as WNHNN and CDR2 as SYGVQD (reference sequence). Germline trimming cut 1 base from V and 3 bases from J; bases unmatched to any gene: 2. The DNA of the CDR3 is TGCGCCAGCAGTGAGTGGCTAGCGGGGGGGACAGATACGCAGTATTTT. Its protein product is CASSEWLAGGTDTQYF.

The chain joins TRBV27 to TRBJ2-3; 13 nucleotides agree with TRBD2. The V gene's germline CDR1 is MNHEY and CDR2 SMNVEV (reference sequence). The trim removed 0 bases at V and 0 bases at J, leaving 6 bases unmatched. The CDR3 runs to 19 residues. CDR3 amino acids: CASSLSWGTSGASTDTQYF. Here the CDR3 DNA reads TGTGCCAGCAGTTTATCGTGGGGGACTAGCGGGGCTAGCACAGATACGCAGTATTTT.

The chain recombines TRBV27 with TRBJ2-7; TRBD1 is a possible D gene (5 bases). Germline V gene lookup returns CDR1 MNHEY and CDR2 SMNVEV (reference sequence). Trimming removed 1 base from V and 6 bases from J, with 16 bases in between. The CDR3 is 15 amino acids. CDR3 protein: CASSLFPEGAGEQYF. The CDR3 DNA follows: TGTGCCAGCAGTTTATTCCCAGAAGGGGCTGGCGAGCAGTACTTC.

The chain links TRBV10-2 to TRBJ2-2; TRBD1 might be the D (5 bases). The V end was cut by 4 bases, the J end by 5 bases, with 8 bases between. This CDR3 has 13 amino acids. Looked up from germline, CDR1 is WSHSY and CDR2 is SAAADI. The DNA of the CDR3 is TGCGCCAGCAGTGGACAGTCGACCGGGGAGCTGTTTTTT. Its protein product is CASSGQSTGELFF.

This rearrangement joins TRBV5-4 to TRBJ1-2, with a weak D call TRBD1 (6 bases). CDR1 is SGHNT, CDR2 YYREEE, per germline (reference sequence). Deletions cut 0 bases from V and 8 bases from J, with 14 bases between. The CDR3 sequence is 14 residues long. CDR3 nucleotide sequence: TGTGCCAGCAGCTTGGACGGGGGGCGACGGGGCTACACCTTC. Translated: CASSLDGGRRGYTF.

This rearrangement joins TRBV7-8 to TRBJ2-1, with TRBD2 matching over 16 bases. From germline, CDR1 is SGHVS and CDR2 FQNEAQ. This CDR3 has 19 residues. J was trimmed by 0 bases and V by 5 bases; bases with no gene match: 7. CDR3 sequence: CASSGGTSGGDSSYNEQFF. CDR3 coding DNA: TGTGCCAGCAGCGGCGGGACTAGCGGGGGGGATAGCTCCTACAATGAGCAGTTCTTC.

V usage is TRBV18 and J usage is TRBJ2-5; no clear D. This CDR3 spans 15 amino acids. Germline CDR1 KGHSH, CDR2 LQKENI. Trimming left V 0 bases short and J 7 bases short, with 15 bases between. This CDR3 reads CASSPPRALEGTQYF. The CDR3 nucleotides are TGTGCCAGCTCACCACCCCGGGCCCTTGAAGGGACCCAGTACTTC.

The chain is built from TRBV19 and TRBJ1-4; unclear D gene. Trimming stripped 3 bases from V and 5 bases from J, with 13 bases between. The CDR3 is made up of 15 amino acids. Germline V gene sequence: CDR1 LNHDA, CDR2 SQIVND (reference sequence). DNA for the CDR3: TGTGCCAGTAGTATCCAAGATTACGGAAATGAAAAACTGTTTTTT. Translating gives CASSIQDYGNEKLFF. Variable domain in full (rest from reference TRBV19 and TRBJ1-4): DGGITQSPKYLFRKEGQNVTLSCEQNLNHDAMYWYRQDPGQGLRLIYYSQIVNDFQKGDIAEGYSVSREKKESFPLTVTSAQKNPTAFYLCASSIQDYGNEKLFFGSGTQLSVL.